This T cell receptor beta chain was retrieved from a study of early T cells in non-severe SARS-CoV-2 infection. The study's findings and limits: The study's VDJdb matching favored anti-spike CD8 responses and missed private and CD4 specificities.

J lost 4 bases, V lost 1 base, and 2 bases had no gene match. Germline V gene data show CDR1 as SGHTA and CDR2 as FQGNSA. CDR3 length equals 14 residues. This clonotype appeared many times. The target antigen is unknown. TCRdb reprocessed the 5' RACE reads with MiXCR, giving one entry per CDR3 protein. The table lists 70,000 or so distinct CDR3 sequences, under 15% of them singletons. The sequenced material came from whole blood. The rearrangement links TRBV7-2 to TRBJ2-7, with 9 nucleotides matching TRBD2. This clonotype was sampled from an adult who was a healthcare worker with PCR-confirmed SARS-CoV-2 infection or an uninfected control (not recorded which). CDR3 protein: CASSLVSGGYEQYF. The CDR3 region has the DNA TGTGCCAGCAGCTTAGTGAGCGGGGGGTACGAGCAGTACTTC.